This is a list of T cell receptor beta chains from one sample in a study of CD8+ T cells in alopecia areata. Clones were read by immunoSEQ multiplex PCR, and TCRdb kept only the in-frame ones, dropping some. The table includes 150,000 to 250,000 clones, roughly 64% detected once. Sequencing used CD4+ T cells sorted from blood, obtained at week 24, from a patient treated with tofacitinib. The receptors come from a human donor with alopecia areata. Both conserved end residues are part of each CDR3. Fields, in order: V gene, D gene, clone size, J gene, CDR3 protein, CDR3 DNA. The D gene is left open where the match is weak. Expanded clones are given a class, and other clones once, few, many or no size at all.

>TRBV10-3|TRBD1|few|TRBJ2-7
CAISESTGGYEQYF
TGTGCCATCTCCGAGTCGACAGGGGGCTACGAGCAGTACTTC
>TRBV19|.|.|TRBJ1-1
CASRENTEAFF
TGTGCCAGTAGAGAGAACACTGAAGCTTTCTTT
>TRBV5-1|.|.|TRBJ1-2
CASSSTAGDYGYTF
TGCGCCAGCAGCTCGACAGCGGGGGACTATGGCTACACCTTC
>TRBV28|TRBD1|.|TRBJ2-5
CASSPTGVETQYF
TGTGCCAGCAGTCCGACAGGGGTAGAGACCCAGTACTTC
>TRBV11-3|.|.|TRBJ2-3
CASSRGTVNTQYF
TGTGCCAGCAGCCGGGGAACGGTAAATACGCAGTATTTT
>TRBV9|.|.|TRBJ2-5
CASSASTGQETQYF
TGTGCCAGCAGCGCCTCGACGGGCCAGGAGACCCAGTACTTC
>TRBV5-1|.|.|TRBJ1-2
CASSLPGDGYTF
TGCGCCAGCAGCTTGCCCGGGGATGGCTACACCTTC
>TRBV5-1|TRBD1|.|TRBJ2-5
CASSLGGTEGETQYF
TGCGCCAGCAGCTTAGGGGGCACTGAAGGGGAGACCCAGTACTTC
>TRBV7-2|.|.|TRBJ2-5
CASSPNSETQYF
TGTGCCAGCAGCCCGAATTCGGAGACCCAGTACTTC
>TRBV7-2|TRBD1|.|TRBJ2-5
CASSLGTGGTQYF
TGTGCCAGCAGCTTAGGGACAGGGGGGACCCAGTACTTC
>TRBV5-1|.|.|TRBJ1-2
CASSAGAGQENYGYTF
TGCGCCAGCAGCGCGGGTGCTGGGCAGGAAAACTATGGCTACACCTTC
>TRBV7-9|.|.|TRBJ2-1
CASSPISSYNEQFF
TGTGCCAGCAGCCCGATTAGCTCCTACAATGAGCAGTTCTTC
>TRBV5-1|TRBD1|.|TRBJ2-5
CASSPGSTGDGQYF
TGCGCCAGCAGCCCCGGGTCGACAGGGGATGGCCAGTACTTC
>TRBV5-1|.|.|TRBJ2-5
CASSRGFAEETQYF
TGCGCCAGCAGCCGGGGCTTTGCAGAAGAGACCCAGTACTTC
>TRBV7-2|TRBD1|few|TRBJ2-6
CASSFGQGPFNILTF
TGTGCCAGCAGCTTCGGACAGGGGCCCTTCAATATCCTGACTTTC
>TRBV7-2|TRBD1|few|TRBJ2-1
CASSRDRDNEQFF
TGTGCCAGCAGCCGGGACAGAGACAATGAGCAGTTCTTC
>TRBV25-1|.|.|TRBJ2-7
CASSDYGRPYEQYF
TGTGCCAGCAGTGATTACGGCAGACCATACGAGCAGTACTTC
>TRBV11-1|.|.|TRBJ2-6
CASNPGRVGANVLTF
TGTGCCAGCAACCCCGGACGGGTCGGGGCCAACGTCCTGACTTTC
>TRBV29-1|.|once|TRBJ2-4
CSVGGGQQNIQYF
TGCAGCGTGGGAGGGGGACAGCAAAACATTCAGTACTTC
>TRBV7-3|.|.|TRBJ2-5
CASSPNSVETQYF
TGTGCCAGCAGCCCCAATTCGGTAGAGACCCAGTACTTC
>TRBV5-6|TRBD1|.|TRBJ2-3
CASRETGQGSQYF
TGTGCCAGCAGGGAGACAGGACAGGGATCACAGTATTTT
>TRBV11-2|.|.|TRBJ1-5
CASSLERGPQPQHF
TGTGCCAGCAGCTTAGAGAGGGGCCCCCAGCCCCAGCATTTT
>TRBV7-3|.|.|TRBJ2-5
CASSLGIGFETQYF
TGTGCCAGCAGCTTAGGAATCGGGTTTGAGACCCAGTACTTC
>TRBV29-1|TRBD1|.|TRBJ2-2
CSARTGGADGELFF
TGCAGCGCCCGGACAGGGGGCGCGGACGGGGAGCTGTTTTTT
>TRBV4-3|.|.|TRBJ1-2
CASSPASAAAVYGYTF
TGCGCCAGCAGCCCAGCTTCGGCGGCGGCTGTCTATGGCTACACCTTC
>TRBV5-6|TRBD1|.|TRBJ1-6
CASTRDRASSPLHF
TGTGCCAGCACCAGGGACAGGGCTTCTTCACCCCTCCACTTT
>TRBV5-1|.|.|TRBJ2-5
CASSLGTPQETQYF
TGCGCCAGCAGCCTTGGGACACCCCAAGAGACCCAGTACTTC
>TRBV6-4|TRBD2|.|TRBJ2-5
CASSDPLGGRMETQYF
TGTGCCAGCAGTGACCCACTTGGCGGGAGGATGGAGACCCAGTACTTC
>TRBV2|.|.|TRBJ2-5
CASSELSPQETQYF
TGTGCCAGCAGTGAGCTAAGCCCCCAAGAGACCCAGTACTTC
>TRBV2|TRBD2|.|TRBJ2-1
CASSSLAGTTNEQFF
TGTGCCAGCAGTTCTCTAGCGGGGACAACCAATGAGCAGTTCTTC
>TRBV20-1|.|.|TRBJ2-5
CSGTVGETQYF
TGCAGTGGCACGGTTGGGGAGACCCAGTACTTC
>TRBV9|TRBD1|once|TRBJ2-5
CASSVGRDRVETQYF
TGTGCCAGCAGCGTAGGGAGGGACAGGGTGGAGACCCAGTACTTC
>TRBV14|.|few|TRBJ2-4
CASSQGHVSIQYF
TGTGCCAGCAGCCAAGGGCATGTATCCATTCAGTACTTC
>TRBV2|TRBD2|.|TRBJ2-1
CASSVLAGGNEQFF
TGTGCCAGCAGTGTACTAGCGGGAGGGAATGAGCAGTTCTTC
>TRBV10-3|TRBD1|many|TRBJ1-4
CAISKDRENEKLFF
TGTGCCATCAGTAAGGACAGGGAGAATGAAAAACTGTTTTTT
>TRBV4-3|.|.|TRBJ1-1
CASSQERGASAEAFF
TGCGCCAGCAGCCAAGAACGGGGGGCGAGCGCTGAAGCTTTCTTT
>TRBV4-1|TRBD1|few|TRBJ2-5
CASSQEGLQGTPGETQYF
TGCGCCAGCAGCCAAGAGGGGCTACAGGGGACCCCAGGAGAGACCCAGTACTTC
>TRBV15|.|.|TRBJ1-5
CATSGPNQPQHF
TGTGCCACCAGCGGACCGAATCAGCCCCAGCATTTT
>TRBV7-9|.|few|TRBJ1-1
CASSFPPDYSRGTEAFF
TGTGCCAGCAGCTTCCCACCTGACTACTCGAGGGGCACTGAAGCTTTCTTT
>TRBV5-5|TRBD2|.|TRBJ2-5
CASSAGLAGGTQYF
TGTGCCAGCAGCGCCGGACTAGCGGGAGGGACCCAGTACTTC
>TRBV27|TRBD2|few|TRBJ2-1
CASSKTSGYNEQFF
TGTGCCAGCAGTAAGACTAGCGGGTACAATGAGCAGTTCTTC
>TRBV5-6|.|.|TRBJ2-2
CASSLAPTNTGELFF
TGTGCCAGCAGCTTGGCCCCGACTAACACCGGGGAGCTGTTTTTT
>TRBV29-1|.|.|TRBJ1-4
CSVEDNRGGEKLFF
TGCAGCGTTGAAGATAATAGGGGCGGTGAAAAACTGTTTTTT
>TRBV4-1|TRBD2|.|TRBJ2-3
CASSQRELAGVVDTQYF
TGCGCCAGCAGCCAACGTGAACTAGCGGGAGTTGTCGATACGCAGTATTTT
>TRBV4-2|.|.|TRBJ2-3
CASSQERGQYTDTQYF
TGTGCCAGCAGCCAAGAACGGGGGCAATACACAGATACGCAGTATTTT
>TRBV7-9|TRBD1|few|TRBJ1-2
CASNPGQGAWLNYGYTF
TGTGCCAGCAACCCTGGACAGGGAGCCTGGCTAAACTATGGCTACACCTTC
>TRBV5-1|.|.|TRBJ1-5
CASSLVAGNQPQHF
TGCGCCAGCAGCTTGGTCGCAGGGAATCAGCCCCAGCATTTT
>TRBV9|.|.|TRBJ2-2
CASSVDPSDGELFF
TGTGCCAGCAGCGTAGATCCGTCAGACGGGGAGCTGTTTTTT